This T cell receptor (beta chain) appears in the sequencing data of a study of blood T cell repertoires in COVID-19. Only in-frame clones appear in the TCRdb table, and some are missing; sequencing was by immunoSEQ multiplex PCR. This sample carries about 130,000 clones, approximately 81% of them seen once, and the ten largest clones take over 7.5%. The germline CDR1 and CDR2 sequences are KGHSH and LQKENI. V shed 3 bases and J 2 bases; nucleotides not matched to a gene: 4. The CDR3 is 16 residues long. This receptor was obtained from a woman aged 60-75 years with active or convalescent COVID-19. Specimen: peripheral blood. This chain links TRBV18 with TRBJ2-2; the match to TRBD2 covers 9 bases. The CDR3 is CASSPRLAENTGELFF. DNA for the CDR3: TGTGCCAGCTCACCGCGACTAGCGGAAAACACCGGGGAGCTGTTTTTT.